Shown below are 28 T cell receptor beta chains from a single sample sequenced in a study of T cell repertoires in cytomegalovirus infection. MiXCR was run by TCRdb on the reads, yielding one entry per CDR3 protein. The data hold approximately 190,000 distinct CDR3 sequences, with 28% observed a single time. Sequences were obtained from PBMCs. Every receptor here comes from a human donor in good health (CMV status not recorded). Some clones in this sample may be carry-over from other donors' samples.

This clonotype appeared a few times. The chain links TRBV19 to TRBJ1-1, with D unresolved. The V and J ends lost 0 bases and 3 bases respectively, with 5 bases between them. The CDR3 covers 13 residues. Germline V gene sequence: CDR1 LNHDA, CDR2 SQIVND (reference sequence). CDR3 bases: TGTGCCAGTAGTATAGACGGCTACACTGAAGCTTTCTTT. It yields the protein CASSIDGYTEAFF.

This clonotype has just a few counts. The rearrangement joins TRBV28 to TRBJ1-3; TRBD1 is a possible D gene (5 bases). Trimming removed 2 bases at V and 4 bases at J, with 12 bases between. Germline assignment: CDR1 MDHEN and CDR2 SYDVKM. The CDR3 has 15 residues. In DNA, the CDR3 is TGTGCCAGCAGTTTAATCAGGGACTTCGGAAACACCATATATTTT. This gives the protein CASSLIRDFGNTIYF.

This chain uses TRBV7-8 with TRBJ1-1; 9 positions match TRBD1. Germline trimming cut 4 bases from V and 4 bases from J; bases unmatched to any gene: 4. From germline, CDR1 is SGHVS and CDR2 FQNEAQ. The CDR3 has 14 amino acids. CDR3 residues: CASSWGTGSTEAFF. The CDR3 nucleotides are TGTGCCAGCAGCTGGGGGACAGGGAGCACTGAAGCTTTCTTT.

The V and J genes are TRBV5-1 and TRBJ1-6; D call uncertain. CDR3 size: 12 residues. Trimming left V 5 bases short and J 3 bases short, with 3 bases between. The germline V gene encodes CDR1 SGHRS and CDR2 YFSETQ. The chain's CDR3 is CASRLYNSPLHF. CDR3 coding DNA: TGCGCCAGCAGACTCTATAATTCACCCCTCCACTTT. The variable domain in full, with the rest retrieved from reference TRBV5-1 and TRBJ1-6, is KAGVTQTPRYLIKTRGQQVTLSCSPISGHRSVSWYQQTPGQGLQFLFEYFSETQRNKGNFPGRFSGRQFSNSRSEMNVSTLELGDSALYLCASRLYNSPLHFGNGTRLTVT.

The chain employs TRBV5-1 and TRBJ1-1; D remains ambiguous. The V gene lost 4 bases and the J gene lost 1 base, with 8 bases spanning the gap. The CDR3 is 13 residues long. Per the germline V gene, CDR1 is SGHRS and CDR2 is YFSETQ. The CDR3: CASSTAANTEAFF. The CDR3 region has the DNA TGCGCCAGCAGCACGGCAGCGAACACTGAAGCTTTCTTT.

The chain uses TRBV2 and TRBJ2-1, with TRBD2 matching over 10 bases. Per the germline V gene, CDR1 is SNHLY and CDR2 is FYNNEI. The length of the CDR3 is 15 residues. The V segment lost 8 bases and the J segment 4 bases; nucleotides outside the gene matches: 8. CDR3: CASLASGGIYNEQFF. As DNA, the CDR3 is TGTGCCAGCCTAGCTAGCGGGGGCATTTACAATGAGCAGTTCTTC.

The chain employs TRBV27 and TRBJ2-3; D might be TRBD1 (5 bases). Germline-derived CDR1 and CDR2 are MNHEY and SMNVEV (reference sequence). V was shortened by 7 bases and J by 0 bases, with 11 bases between the two germline ends. The CDR3 runs to 14 residues. This CDR3 reads CASTIDSSTDTQYF. The CDR3 DNA follows: TGTGCCAGCACTATCGACAGCAGCACAGATACGCAGTATTTT.

This clonotype was observed a few times. The chain links TRBV7-8 to TRBJ1-6; TRBD1 matches at 7 bases. Germline loops: CDR1 SGHVS, CDR2 FQNEAQ. The CDR3 consists of 13 residues. J gave up 8 bases and V 5 bases, and 3 bases lay outside the gene matches. For the CDR3, the DNA is TGTGCCAGCAGCCTAGGGACAGATTCACCCCTCCACTTT. Translating it yields CASSLGTDSPLHF.

The CDR3 region is CASSLVGQPNTEAFF. DNA for the CDR3: TGTGCCAGCAGCTTAGTTGGGCAGCCTAACACTGAAGCTTTCTTT. The gene calls are TRBV7-2 and TRBJ1-1, with D unclear. This CDR3 has 15 amino acids. Trimming stripped 1 base from V and 2 bases from J, with 11 bases between. CDR1 is SGHTA and CDR2 is FQGNSA in the germline V gene.

Ten or more counts support this clonotype. The J gene is TRBJ1-6, the V gene TRBV11-2, with unresolved D. Germline-derived CDR1 and CDR2 are SGHAT and FQNNGV. V was cut by 5 bases and J by 7 bases, with 6 bases left in between. The CDR3 runs 12 residues. The CDR3 loop is CASSLQNSPLHF. Here the CDR3 DNA reads TGTGCCAGCAGCCTACAGAATTCACCCCTCCACTTT. Combining the CDR3 with reference TRBV11-2 and TRBJ1-6 gives the whole variable domain EAGVAQSPRYKIIEKRQSVAFWCNPISGHATLYWYQQILGQGPKLLIQFQNNGVVDDSQLPKDRFSAERLKGVDSTLKIQPAKLEDSAVYLCASSLQNSPLHFGNGTRLTVT.

The chain links TRBV18 to TRBJ2-3; 7 nucleotides match TRBD2. CDR3 length: 18 amino acids. The germline V gene encodes CDR1 KGHSH and CDR2 LQKENI. V was clipped by 0 bases and J by 7 bases; unmatched bases: 16. CDR3 nucleotide sequence: TGTGCCAGCTCACCACCTCTCCCCGGGAGGCTAGCTTCCCATACGCAGTATTTT. Translation gives CASSPPLPGRLASHTQYF.

There are many counts of this clonotype. This chain joins TRBV7-2 and TRBJ2-3; D possibly uses TRBD1 or TRBD2 (5 bases each). The germline V gene encodes CDR1 SGHTA and CDR2 FQGNSA. The CDR3 loop spans 15 amino acids. With 5 bases removed from V and 0 bases from J, the gap between germline ends came to 12 bases. The CDR3 here is CASSTQWGSTDTQYF. DNA for the CDR3: TGTGCCAGCAGCACGCAGTGGGGGAGCACAGATACGCAGTATTTT.

The V gene is TRBV6-1, the J gene TRBJ1-1; no clear D. V was trimmed by 5 bases and J by 1 base, leaving 11 bases between them. The CDR3 covers 14 residues. CDR1 and CDR2 from the germline V gene are MNHNS and SASEGT. The CDR3 region is CASSIIGPNTEAFF. In DNA form, the CDR3 reads TGTGCCAGCAGTATCATAGGACCGAACACTGAAGCTTTCTTT.

The CDR3 DNA sequence: TGTGCCAGCAGACCGACCAGAATTATGAACACTGAAGCTTTCTTT. It codes for CASRPTRIMNTEAFF. J is TRBJ1-1 and V is TRBV6-6; D remains ambiguous. CDR3 length: 15 amino acids. Germline V gene lookup returns CDR1 MNHNY and CDR2 SVGAGI (reference sequence). Trimming stripped 6 bases from V and 0 bases from J, with 14 bases between.

The chain employs TRBV2 and TRBJ1-2; maybe TRBD1 (5 bases). Germline assignment: CDR1 SNHLY and CDR2 FYNNEI. The CDR3 has 14 amino acids. V shed 4 bases and J shed 4 bases, with 13 bases lying between them. CDR3 residues: CASSARGAFYGYTF. DNA for the CDR3: TGTGCCAGCAGTGCTCGAGGGGCGTTCTATGGCTACACCTTC.

The table lists this clonotype with many counts. V is TRBV7-8 and J is TRBJ1-1, with 7 bases matching TRBD1. V trimming: 5 bases; J trimming: 1 base; junction bases outside the gene matches: 7. CDR1 is SGHVS, CDR2 FQNEAQ, per germline. This CDR3 is built from 15 residues. Here the CDR3 reads CASSAETGENTEAFF. As DNA, the CDR3 is TGTGCCAGCAGCGCGGAAACAGGGGAGAACACTGAAGCTTTCTTT.

The rearrangement links TRBV15 to TRBJ2-7, with TRBD1 as a possible D gene (5 bases). V was cut by 3 bases and J by 2 bases, with 14 bases left in between. The CDR3 spans 15 residues. Germline V gene sequence: CDR1 LNHNV, CDR2 YYDKDF (reference sequence). CDR3 coding DNA: TGTGCCACCAGCAGGGGCAGGGAAACCACCTACGAGCAGTACTTC. Translated: CATSRGRETTYEQYF.

The rearrangement joins TRBV29-1 to TRBJ2-5, with a weak D call TRBD1 (5 bases). Germline CDR1 reads SQVTM; CDR2 reads ANQGSEA. The CDR3 has 13 residues. The V and J ends lost 6 bases and 5 bases respectively, with 16 bases between them. In DNA form, the CDR3 reads TGCAGCGTCCGAAACGCAGGGAAGGAGACCCAGTACTTC. Translating gives CSVRNAGKETQYF.

V usage is TRBV20-1 and J usage is TRBJ1-2; 9 bases align to TRBD1. Germline CDR1 and CDR2: DFQATT and SNEGSKA (reference sequence). There are 12 residues in the CDR3. The ends lost 0 bases at V and 8 bases at J; junction bases unmatched: 1. The DNA of the CDR3 is TGCAGTGCTAGAGACGGACAGGGGGGCTACACCTTC. It codes for CSARDGQGGYTF.

This chain connects TRBV5-6 to TRBJ2-1, with 14 bases aligning to TRBD2. This CDR3 has 16 amino acids. Trimming at V came to 4 bases and at J to 4 bases, leaving 4 bases not matched to a gene. The germline V gene has CDR1 SGHDT and CDR2 YYEEEE. CDR3 residues: CASSGLAGGAYNEQFF. In nucleotides, the CDR3 is TGTGCCAGCAGCGGACTAGCGGGGGGTGCTTACAATGAGCAGTTCTTC.

The chain couples TRBV9 to TRBJ1-3; D is ambiguous. The CDR3 consists of 15 residues. CDR1 is SGDLS and CDR2 is YYNGEE in the germline V gene. V dropped 3 bases and J dropped 0 bases, with 10 bases sitting between them. CDR3 protein: CASSEDGFSGNTIYF. Here the CDR3 DNA reads TGTGCCAGCAGCGAGGACGGATTCTCTGGAAACACCATATATTTT.

This clonotype was recorded many times. The chain is built from TRBV5-1 and TRBJ1-5; D is ambiguous. The CDR3 consists of 17 residues. Per germline, CDR1 SGHRS and CDR2 YFSETQ. Between the trimmed V and J ends, which lost 4 bases and 0 bases, there was a span of 17 bases. The CDR3 reads CASSPDGLVSSNQPQHF. For the CDR3, the DNA is TGCGCCAGCAGCCCTGATGGACTCGTTAGTAGCAATCAGCCCCAGCATTTT.

This clonotype appeared a few times. The rearrangement links TRBV2 to TRBJ1-4; D unresolved. The CDR3 consists of 12 residues. V shed 7 bases and J shed 4 bases, with 7 bases lying between them. CDR1 SNHLY and CDR2 FYNNEI come from the germline V gene. The CDR3 DNA sequence: TGTGCCAGCAAGTTCTATAATGAAAAACTGTTTTTT. This sequence encodes CASKFYNEKLFF.

This clonotype has only a few counts. The V and J genes are TRBV7-8 and TRBJ2-2, with 7 nucleotides matching TRBD1. CDR1 is SGHVS and CDR2 is FQNEAQ in the germline V gene. V trimming: 7 bases; J trimming: 7 bases; junction bases outside the gene matches: 18. This CDR3 has 17 amino acids. This chain's CDR3 is CASTRTGDPHTGGELFF. CDR3 in DNA: TGTGCCAGCACCCGCACAGGGGACCCCCATACCGGCGGGGAGCTGTTTTTT. The entire variable domain, with the rest obtained from reference TRBV7-8 and TRBJ2-2, is as follows: GAGVSQSPRYKVAKRGQDVALRCDPISGHVSLFWYQQALGQGPEFLTYFQNEAQLDKSGLPSDRFFAERPEGSVSTLKIQRTQQEDSAVYLCASTRTGDPHTGGELFFGEGSRLTVL.

This clonotype was picked up a small number of times. This chain links TRBV2 with TRBJ1-1; TRBD1 aligns across 9 bases. The CDR3 consists of 17 residues. Germline values: CDR1 SNHLY, CDR2 FYNNEI. Trimming took 7 bases from V and 0 from J; bases not matched to a gene: 12. CDR3 protein: CASKFGGTGSLNTEAFF. The CDR3 region has the DNA TGTGCCAGCAAGTTTGGCGGGACAGGGAGTTTGAACACTGAAGCTTTCTTT.

The chain combines TRBV2 with TRBJ2-3, with D perhaps matching TRBD2 (5 bases). In germline, CDR1 is SNHLY, CDR2 FYNNEI. V was clipped by 0 bases and J by 6 bases, with 10 bases between them. The CDR3 runs 14 residues. The CDR3 sequence: CASSEAGRGDTQYF. The CDR3 nucleotides read TGTGCCAGCAGTGAAGCCGGACGCGGGGATACGCAGTATTTT. Together with reference TRBV2 and TRBJ2-3, the CDR3 gives the full variable domain: EPEVTQTPSHQVTQMGQEVILRCVPISNHLYFYWYRQILGQKVEFLVSFYNNEISEKSEIFDDQFSVERPDGSNFTLKIRSTKLEDSAMYFCASSEAGRGDTQYFGPGTRLTVL.

The chain has TRBV5-4 and TRBJ1-3, with D tentatively TRBD1 (5 bases). CDR3 size: 15 residues. Per germline, CDR1 SGHNT and CDR2 YYREEE (reference sequence). The ends were cut back, 2 bases at V and 0 bases at J, with 9 bases in the middle. The CDR3 loop reads CASSFDSYSGNTIYF. The DNA of the CDR3 is TGTGCCAGCAGCTTTGACAGCTACTCTGGAAACACCATATATTTT.

Ten or more counts support this clonotype. V and J are TRBV29-1 and TRBJ1-2; D possibly corresponds to TRBD1 (6 bases). The CDR3 runs 12 residues. The ends were cut back, 8 bases at V and 5 bases at J, with 15 bases in the middle. Germline V gene data show CDR1 as SQVTM and CDR2 as ANQGSEA. The CDR3 sequence is CSSLTGQYGYTF. The CDR3 DNA is TGCAGCTCCTTGACCGGACAGTATGGCTACACCTTC.